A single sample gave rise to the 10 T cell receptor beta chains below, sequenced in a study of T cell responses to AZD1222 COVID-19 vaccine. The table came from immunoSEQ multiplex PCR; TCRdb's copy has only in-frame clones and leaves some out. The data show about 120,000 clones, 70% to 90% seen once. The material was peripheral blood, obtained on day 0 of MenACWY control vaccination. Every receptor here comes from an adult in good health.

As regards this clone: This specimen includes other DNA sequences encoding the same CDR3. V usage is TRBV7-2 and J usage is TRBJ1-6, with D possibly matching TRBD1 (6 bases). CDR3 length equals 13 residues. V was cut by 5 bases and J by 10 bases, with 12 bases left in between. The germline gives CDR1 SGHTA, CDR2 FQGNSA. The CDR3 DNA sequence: TGTGCCAGCAGCGACGGGACAAACTCACCCCTCCACTTT. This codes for CASSDGTNSPLHF.

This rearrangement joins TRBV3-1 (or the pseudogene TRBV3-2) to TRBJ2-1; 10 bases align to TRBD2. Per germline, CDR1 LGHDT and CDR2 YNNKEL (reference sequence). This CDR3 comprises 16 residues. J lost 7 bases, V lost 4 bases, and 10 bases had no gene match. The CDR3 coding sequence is TGTGCCAGCAGCCTAGTAAGCGGGGGGGCGTTAAATGAGCAGTTCTTC. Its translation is CASSLVSGGALNEQFF.

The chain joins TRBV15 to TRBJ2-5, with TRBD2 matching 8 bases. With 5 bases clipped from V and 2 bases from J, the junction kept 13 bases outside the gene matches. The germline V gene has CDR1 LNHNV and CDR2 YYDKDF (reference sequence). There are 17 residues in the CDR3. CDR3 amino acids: CATSGSNSGGGQETQYF. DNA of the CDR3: TGTGCCACCAGCGGCTCCAACAGCGGCGGGGGGCAAGAGACCCAGTACTTC.

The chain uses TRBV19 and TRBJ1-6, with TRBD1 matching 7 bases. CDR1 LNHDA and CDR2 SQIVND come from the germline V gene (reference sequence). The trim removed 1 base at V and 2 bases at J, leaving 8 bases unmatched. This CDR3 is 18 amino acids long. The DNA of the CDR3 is TGTGCCAGTAGTATAGTTAAAGGGACAGAACCCTATAATTCACCCCTCCACTTT. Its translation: CASSIVKGTEPYNSPLHF.

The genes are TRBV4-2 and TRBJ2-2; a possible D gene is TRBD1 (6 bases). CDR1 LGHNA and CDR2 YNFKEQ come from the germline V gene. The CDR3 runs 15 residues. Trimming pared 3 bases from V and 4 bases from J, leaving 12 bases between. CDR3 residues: CASSHITGSTGELFF. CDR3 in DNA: TGTGCCAGCAGCCATATTACAGGGTCCACCGGGGAGCTGTTTTTT.

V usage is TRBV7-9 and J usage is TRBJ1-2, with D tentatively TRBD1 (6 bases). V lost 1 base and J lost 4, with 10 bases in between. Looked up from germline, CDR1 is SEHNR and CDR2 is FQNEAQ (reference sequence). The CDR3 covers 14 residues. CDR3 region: CASSLDGGAYGYTF. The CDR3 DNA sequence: TGTGCCAGCAGCTTAGACGGGGGCGCCTATGGCTACACCTTC.

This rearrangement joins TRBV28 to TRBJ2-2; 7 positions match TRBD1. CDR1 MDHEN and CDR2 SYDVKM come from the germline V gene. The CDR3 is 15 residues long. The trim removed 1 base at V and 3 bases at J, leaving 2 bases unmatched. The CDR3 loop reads CASSLLGQYTGELFF. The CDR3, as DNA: TGTGCCAGCAGTTTATTGGGACAGTACACCGGGGAGCTGTTTTTT.

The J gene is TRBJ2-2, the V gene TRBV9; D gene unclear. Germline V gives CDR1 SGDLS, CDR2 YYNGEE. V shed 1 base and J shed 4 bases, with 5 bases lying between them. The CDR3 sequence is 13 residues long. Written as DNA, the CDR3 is TGTGCCAGCAGCGTAAGACCCACCGGGGAGCTGTTTTTT. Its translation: CASSVRPTGELFF.

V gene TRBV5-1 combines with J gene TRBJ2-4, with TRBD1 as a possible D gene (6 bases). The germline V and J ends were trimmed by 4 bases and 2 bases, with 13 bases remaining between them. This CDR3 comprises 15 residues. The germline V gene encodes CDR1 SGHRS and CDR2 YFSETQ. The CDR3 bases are TGCGCCAGCAGCGGGGGCCGGGGAACCAAAAACATTCAGTACTTC. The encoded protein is CASSGGRGTKNIQYF.

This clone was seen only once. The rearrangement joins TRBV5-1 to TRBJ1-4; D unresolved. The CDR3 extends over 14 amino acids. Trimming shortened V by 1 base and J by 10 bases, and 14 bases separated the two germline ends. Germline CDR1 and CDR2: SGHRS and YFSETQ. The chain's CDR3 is CASSLTESGRKLFF. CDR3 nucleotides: TGCGCCAGCAGCTTGACAGAGAGCGGGAGAAAACTGTTTTTT.